This T cell receptor beta chain emerged from a study of regulatory T cells in long-lasting Graves disease (dated by TCRdb to the early 2020s). Notes on the research overall: Antithyroid drugs had been taken for less than 3 months by newly diagnosed Graves' disease patients. This study used TCR sequencing and RNA sequencing of peripheral blood to compare persistent Graves' disease patients against newly diagnosed Graves' disease patients. The study was conducted in China and was registered as a clinical trial. A total of some 33 samples were covered by TCR sequencing, comprising roughly 13 persistent and around 20 newly diagnosed Graves' disease patients. On the study overall, not on this receptor specifically: Patients with persistent disease shared more public clonotypes (about 2,500) than newly diagnosed patients did (around 1,000). The small sample size was acknowledged by the authors as a limitation that may reduce accuracy. The study examined only peripheral blood because the primary lesion, thyroid tissue, could not be accessed. Sequencing and analysis were limited to the TCR beta chain. Persistent disease showed preferential use of TRBV28, TRBJ1-2 and TRBJ2-5, whereas newly diagnosed disease favored TRBV20-1 and TRBJ2-1. Persistent Graves' disease patients showed lower TCR Shannon entropy and fewer highly expanded clones than newly diagnosed patients, suggesting clonal expansion.

V ends up 6 bases short and J 6 bases short, with an unmatched junction base count of 9. From the cysteine up to the phenylalanine, the CDR3 has a length of 15 residues. The entry retains the CDR3 DNA only, 45 bases that are in frame from base 1. Libraries were prepared through multiplex PCR. Sequencing instrument: Illumina HiSeq 4000. iRepertoire HTBI primers and Arm-PCR amplification of CDR3 regions were used to construct TCR beta libraries. Before sequencing, the PCR products went through gel purification. For the original study's pipeline: A total of 62 TRBV and more than twelve TRBJ segments were identified across samples and were used for gene usage analysis of CDR3 amino acid clonotypes. COPE and FqMerger were used to merge the filtered high-quality paired reads into contigs. BLAST was used to align contigs to IMGT TRBV, TRBD and TRBJ reference genes, and CDR3 was defined according to IMGT. Clonotypes above 0.1% frequency were classified as highly expanded clones. Shannon entropy was used to measure repertoire diversity, and the Gini coefficient was used to measure V-J evenness. A clonotype was considered public if more than one individual shared it. TCRdb trimmed the raw reads at Q25, called clones with MiXCR and kept productive beta chains. Rows are combined by CDR3 protein, so each entry shows the most common genes and DNA. The V and J calls follow TCRdb's processing rather than the paper's. Present in this sample are about 240,000 distinct CDR3 sequences, 20% to 25% of which were seen just once. The ten largest clones capture approximately 15% of the sample.

The time point tag for this specimen amounts to: newly diagnosed GD, antithyroid drugs for less than 3 months. For both TCR sequencing and RNA sequencing, RNA was extracted from PBMCs using TRIzol. The diagnosis of Graves' disease was made according to American Thyroid Association guidelines. The patients came from an endocrinology department in Xi'an, China. From each patient, nine milliliters of peripheral blood was collected into an EDTA anticoagulant tube. PBMCs were isolated by Ficoll Paque Plus density gradient separation without further T cell sorting. An Agilent 2100 Bioanalyzer and agarose gel were used to check RNA quality, and a NanoDrop 2000 was used to measure RNA concentration. As concerns this clonotype: Which antigen it targets is not known. No base qualities exist here, and no much larger clone lies one base off it.

The sequence joins TRBV12-3 or TRBV12-4 to TRBJ2-1; 9 central bases correspond to TRBD2. The TCR comes from a female donor with Graves disease. This material consisted of peripheral blood mononuclear cells (PBMCs), taken at new diagnosis, from a patient treated with antithyroid drugs. The CDR3 corresponds to CASSLIAGEANEQFF. The DNA is as follows: TGTGCCAGCAGCCTGATAGCGGGAGAGGCCAATGAGCAGTTCTTC.